This note documents a single TCR beta chain sequence. Its specificity is not known. TCRdb reprocessed the 5' RACE reads with MiXCR, giving one entry per CDR3 protein. The sample carries about 220,000 distinct CDR3 sequences, about 6.7% recorded once. These data originate in a study of CD8 T cells in ankylosing spondylitis. CDR1 is SGHRS, CDR2 YFSETQ, per germline. CDR3 length equals 17 residues. V was clipped by 3 bases and J by 3 bases; unmatched bases: 13. Points from the study as a whole: A TCR beta motif of fewer than 10 highly homologous variants seemed to mark ankylosing spondylitis blood.

This clonotype was sampled from a male donor with ankylosing spondylitis. The chain is built from TRBV5-1 and TRBJ2-3, with 7 bases aligning to TRBD1. Sequenced input: blood, either unsorted or a sorted T cell fraction (not recorded which). The CDR3 coding sequence is TGCGCCAGCAGCTCGGCAATTAGACAGGGATTTACAGATACGCAGTATTTT. This sequence encodes CASSSAIRQGFTDTQYF.